This record covers a single T cell receptor (beta chain). The protocol was immunoSEQ multiplex PCR, while the TCRdb copy is restricted to in-frame clones and leaves out a portion. The sample yields 50,000 to 65,000 clones, 90% seen once. This sample was included in a study of T cell changes during pregnancy in multiple sclerosis. The TCR was taken from a female donor in good health, enrolled as a control in a pregnancy study. Sequenced here: peripheral blood, sampled in the first trimester of pregnancy.

The CDR3 nucleotides read TGTGCCAGCATGGAGGTCGGGAACACTGAAGCTTTCTTT. This codes for CASMEVGNTEAFF. The gene calls are TRBV2 and TRBJ1-1; no firm D call. V dropped 7 bases and J dropped 1 base, with 10 bases sitting between them. CDR1 and CDR2 from the germline V gene are SNHLY and FYNNEI. The CDR3 is 13 residues long.